This T cell receptor beta chain was sequenced in a study of blood T cell repertoires in COVID-19. About the research overall: Samples taken during acute and convalescent COVID-19 were collected in the United States, Italy and Spain. T cells, B-cell-depleted T cells, or PBMCs supplied cDNA or gDNA.

A single count supports this clone. V was pared by 4 bases and J by 4 bases, with 4 bases of the junction left unmatched. Germline loops: CDR1 MNHEY, CDR2 SMNVEV (reference sequence). The CDR3 sequence is 14 residues long. The protocol was immunoSEQ multiplex PCR, while the TCRdb copy is restricted to in-frame clones and leaves out a portion. The sample records about 75,000 clones, roughly 88% being singletons. The receptor's source is a woman aged 50 to 60 with acute or convalescent COVID-19. The specimen was peripheral blood. The chain links TRBV27 to TRBJ1-2, with TRBD1 matching 9 bases. The CDR3 coding sequence is TGTGCCAGCAGTTCGGGGACAGGGAGCTATGGCTACACCTTC. It codes for CASSSGTGSYGYTF.